This T cell receptor (beta chain) stems from a study of blood T cell repertoires in COVID-19. Study as a whole: Both acute and convalescent COVID-19 samples were obtained from the United States, Italy and Spain. PBMCs, B-cell-depleted T cells, or T cells provided the cDNA or gDNA that made up the material.

Per the original methods: Estimation of nucleated cell counts relied on the amplification of reference gene primers. Method: immunoSEQ multiplex PCR; TCRdb's copy keeps in-frame clones and lacks some. The V and J calls and clone size were taken over from that table, and D and trimming were inferred from the DNA. The sample holds around 300,000 clones, over 80% seen once. The V end lost 3 bases, the J end lost 10 bases, and 15 bases lay between the germline ends. CDR1 and CDR2 from the germline V gene are SGHDN and FVKESK. This CDR3 region has 13 residues. The rearrangement uses TRBV14 and TRBJ1-2; D remains unclear. The sequence came from a woman in her 40s with acute or convalescent COVID-19. The sequenced material came from peripheral blood. The CDR3: CASSQIGRGSYTF. The CDR3 nucleotides read TGTGCCAGCAGCCAGATCGGACGAGGGTCCTACACCTTC.